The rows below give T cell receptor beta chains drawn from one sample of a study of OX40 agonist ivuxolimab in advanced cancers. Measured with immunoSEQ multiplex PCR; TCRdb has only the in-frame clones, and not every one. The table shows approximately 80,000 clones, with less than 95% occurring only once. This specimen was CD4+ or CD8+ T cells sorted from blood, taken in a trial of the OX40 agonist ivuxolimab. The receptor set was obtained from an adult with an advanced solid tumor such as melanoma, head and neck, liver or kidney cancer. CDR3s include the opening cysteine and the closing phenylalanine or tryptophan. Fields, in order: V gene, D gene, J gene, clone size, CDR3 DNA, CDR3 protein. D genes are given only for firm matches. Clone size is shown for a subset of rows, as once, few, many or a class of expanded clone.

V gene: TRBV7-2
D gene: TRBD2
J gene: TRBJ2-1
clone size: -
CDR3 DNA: TGTGCCAGCAGCTTTGGAGCGGGAGGGTCTGAGCAGTTCTTC
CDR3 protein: CASSFGAGGSEQFF

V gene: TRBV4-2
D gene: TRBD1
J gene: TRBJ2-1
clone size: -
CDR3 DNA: TGTGCCAGCAGCCAGTCAACAGGGGCCCCGGGGAATGAGCAGTTCTTC
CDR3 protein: CASSQSTGAPGNEQFF

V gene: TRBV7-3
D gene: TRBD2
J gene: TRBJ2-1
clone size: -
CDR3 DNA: TGTGCCAGCAGCCGACGTGGCGGGGGCAATGAGCAGTTCTTC
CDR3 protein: CASSRRGGGNEQFF

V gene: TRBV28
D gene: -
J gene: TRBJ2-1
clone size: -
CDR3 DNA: TGTGCCAGCAGCTTACGGGGGATTCACAATGAGCAGTTCTTC
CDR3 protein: CASSLRGIHNEQFF

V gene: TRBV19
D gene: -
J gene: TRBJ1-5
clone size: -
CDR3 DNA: TGTGCCAGTAGTATAAGGGACACTTATCAGCCCCAGCATTTT
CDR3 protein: CASSIRDTYQPQHF

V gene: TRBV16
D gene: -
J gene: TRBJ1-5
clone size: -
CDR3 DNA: TGTGCCAGCAGCCAATCGGAGGGCAATCAGCCCCAGCATTTT
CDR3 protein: CASSQSEGNQPQHF

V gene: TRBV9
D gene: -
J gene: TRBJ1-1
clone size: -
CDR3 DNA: TGTGCCAGCAGCGTAGGACCGAACACTGAAGCTTTCTTT
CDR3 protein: CASSVGPNTEAFF

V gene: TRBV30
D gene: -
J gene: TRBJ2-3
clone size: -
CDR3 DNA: TGTGCCTGGAGTGTGGGAGGGGGAGGCACAGATACGCAGTATTTT
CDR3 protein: CAWSVGGGGTDTQYF

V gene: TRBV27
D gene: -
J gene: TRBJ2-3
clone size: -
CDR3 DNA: TGTGCCACCGGGCAGGGTGCAGATACGCAGTATTTT
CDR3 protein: CATGQGADTQYF

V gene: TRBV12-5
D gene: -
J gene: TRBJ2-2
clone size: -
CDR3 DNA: TGTGCTAGTGGTTGGGGGGCCGGGGAGCTGTTTTTT
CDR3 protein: CASGWGAGELFF

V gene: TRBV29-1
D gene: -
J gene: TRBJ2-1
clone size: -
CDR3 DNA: TGCAGCGTTGAAGATCGGTCCCGGGCATACCCCGGCAATGAGCAGTTCTTC
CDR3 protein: CSVEDRSRAYPGNEQFF

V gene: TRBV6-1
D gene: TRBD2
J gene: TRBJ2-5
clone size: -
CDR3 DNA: TGTGCCAGCAGTGAAGTTCTGGCGGGAGGGCCAGAGACCCAGTACTTC
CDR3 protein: CASSEVLAGGPETQYF

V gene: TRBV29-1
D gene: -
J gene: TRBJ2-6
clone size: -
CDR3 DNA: TGCAGCGTTGGATCGCCAGCTGGGGCCAACGTCCTGACTTTC
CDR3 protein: CSVGSPAGANVLTF

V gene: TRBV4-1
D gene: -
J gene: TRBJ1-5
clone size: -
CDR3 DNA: TGCGCCAGCAGCCAAGCGGGGAGCAATCAGCCCCAGCATTTT
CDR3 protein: CASSQAGSNQPQHF

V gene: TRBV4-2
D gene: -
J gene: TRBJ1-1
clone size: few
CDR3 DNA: TGTGCCAGCAGCCAAGATCGGGTCGGGACTGAAGCTTTCTTT
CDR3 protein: CASSQDRVGTEAFF

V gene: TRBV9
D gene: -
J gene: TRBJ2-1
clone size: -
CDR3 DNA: TGTGCCAGCAGCGTAGGGTTCGGCGATGAGCAGTTCTTC
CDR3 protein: CASSVGFGDEQFF

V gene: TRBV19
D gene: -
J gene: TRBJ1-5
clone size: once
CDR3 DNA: TGTGCCAGTACTCGACAGTATAGCAATCAGCCCCAGCATTTT
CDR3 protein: CASTRQYSNQPQHF

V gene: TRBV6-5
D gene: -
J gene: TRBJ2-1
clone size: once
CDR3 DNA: TGTGCCAGCAGTGAGGGGAATGAGCAGTTCTTC
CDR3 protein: CASSEGNEQFF

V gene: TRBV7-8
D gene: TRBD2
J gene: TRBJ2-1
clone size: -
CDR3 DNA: TGTGCCAGCAGCTTAGCGCTTAGCGGGGCACCCTACAATGAGCAGTTCTTC
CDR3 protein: CASSLALSGAPYNEQFF

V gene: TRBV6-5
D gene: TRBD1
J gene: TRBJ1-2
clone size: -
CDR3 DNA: TGTGCCAGCAGTTACGCCCAGGGGGCGAGTCGTGGCTACACCTTC
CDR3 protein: CASSYAQGASRGYTF

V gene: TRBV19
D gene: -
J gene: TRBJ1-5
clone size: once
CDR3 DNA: TGTGCCAGTAGTGGTAGGACTGGAAACAATCAGCCCCAGCATTTT
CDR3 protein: CASSGRTGNNQPQHF

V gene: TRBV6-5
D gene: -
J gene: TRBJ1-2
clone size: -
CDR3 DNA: TGTGCCAGCAGTTACTCGATAGCCTCTAACTATGGCTACACCTTC
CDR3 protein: CASSYSIASNYGYTF

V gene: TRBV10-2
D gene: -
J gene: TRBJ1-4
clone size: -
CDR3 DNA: TGCGCCAGCAGTGGGCGGGAGGGTCAACTGTTTTTT
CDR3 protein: CASSGREGQLFF

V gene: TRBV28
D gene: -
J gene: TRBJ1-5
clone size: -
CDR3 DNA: TGTGCCAGCGTGGGGGGGAATAGCAATCAGCCCCAGCATTTT
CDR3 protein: CASVGGNSNQPQHF

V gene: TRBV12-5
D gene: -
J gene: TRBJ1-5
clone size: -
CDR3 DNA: TGTGCTAGTGGTTTCCAGATTTCTCAGCCCCAGCATTTT
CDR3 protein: CASGFQISQPQHF

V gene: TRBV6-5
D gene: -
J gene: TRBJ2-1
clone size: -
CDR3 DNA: TGTGCCAGCAGTCCCACTTACCTCTACAATGAGCAGTTCTTC
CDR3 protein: CASSPTYLYNEQFF

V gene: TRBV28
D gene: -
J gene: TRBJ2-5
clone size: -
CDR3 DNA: TGTGCCAGCAGTTACCCCCGCACCGGGACCAATGAGGAGACCCAGTACTTC
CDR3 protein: CASSYPRTGTNEETQYF

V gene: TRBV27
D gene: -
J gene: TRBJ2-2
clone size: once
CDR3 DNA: TGTGCCAGCAGTTTATTGACCCGGGGAAACACCGGGGAGCTGTTTTTT
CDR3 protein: CASSLLTRGNTGELFF

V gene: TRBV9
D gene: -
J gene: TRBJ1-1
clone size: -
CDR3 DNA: TGTGCCAGCAGCGAACAACCGGACAGACTCATGAACACTGAAGCTTTCTTT
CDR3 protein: CASSEQPDRLMNTEAFF

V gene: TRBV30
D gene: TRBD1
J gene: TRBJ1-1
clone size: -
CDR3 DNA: TGTGCCTCCGGACAGGGTTTGAACACTGAAGCTTTCTTT
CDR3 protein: CASGQGLNTEAFF

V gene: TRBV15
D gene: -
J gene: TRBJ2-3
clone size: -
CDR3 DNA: TGTGCCACCAGCAGAGAGGGGCTAGCAGATACGCAGTATTTT
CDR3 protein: CATSREGLADTQYF

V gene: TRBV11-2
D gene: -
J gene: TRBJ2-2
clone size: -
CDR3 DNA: TGTGCCAGCAGCCCAAACTCTTACGGGGAGCTGTTTTTT
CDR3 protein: CASSPNSYGELFF

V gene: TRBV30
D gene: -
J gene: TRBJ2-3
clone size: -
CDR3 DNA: TGTGCCTGGAGTGGGGCAGATACGCAGTATTTT
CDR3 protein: CAWSGADTQYF

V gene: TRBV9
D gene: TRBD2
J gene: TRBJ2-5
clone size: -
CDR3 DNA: TGTGCCAGCAGCGTGGGACTACAACAAGAGACCCAGTACTTC
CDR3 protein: CASSVGLQQETQYF

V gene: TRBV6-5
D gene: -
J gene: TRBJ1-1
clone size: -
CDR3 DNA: TGTGCCAGCAGAGAGCAGGGATTGAACACTGAAGCTTTCTTT
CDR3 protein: CASREQGLNTEAFF

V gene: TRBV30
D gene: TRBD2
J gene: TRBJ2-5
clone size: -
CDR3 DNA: TGTGCCTCCCGGACTAGAAGCCAAGAGACCCAGTACTTC
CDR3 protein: CASRTRSQETQYF

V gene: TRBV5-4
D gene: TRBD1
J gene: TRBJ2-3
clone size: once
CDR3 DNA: TGTGCCAGCAGCCGGGGACAGGGGGCGACAGATACGCAGTATTTT
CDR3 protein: CASSRGQGATDTQYF

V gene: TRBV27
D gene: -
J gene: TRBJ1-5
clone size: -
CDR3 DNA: TGTGCCAGCAGTTCCACCGCTACAGGGTCGATTCGGGCCCAGCATTTT
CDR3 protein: CASSSTATGSIRAQHF

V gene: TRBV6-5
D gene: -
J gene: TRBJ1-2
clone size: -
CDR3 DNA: TGTGCCAGCAGTTACCACCAGACAGGCCCCAACTATGGCTACACCTTC
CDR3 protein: CASSYHQTGPNYGYTF

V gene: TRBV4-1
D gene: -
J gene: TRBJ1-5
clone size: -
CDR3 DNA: TGCGCCAGCAGCCAAGTCTTGGGGGGTCAGCCCCAGCATTTT
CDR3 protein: CASSQVLGGQPQHF

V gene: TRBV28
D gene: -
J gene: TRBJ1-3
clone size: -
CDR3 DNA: TGTGCCAGCAGTTTACGGGGCTCTGGAAACACCATATATTTT
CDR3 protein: CASSLRGSGNTIYF

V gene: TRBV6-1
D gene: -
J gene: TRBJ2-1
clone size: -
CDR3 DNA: TGTGCCAGCAGTGAACTCGCGGGGCCTCTCATCTACAATGAGCAGTTCTTC
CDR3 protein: CASSELAGPLIYNEQFF

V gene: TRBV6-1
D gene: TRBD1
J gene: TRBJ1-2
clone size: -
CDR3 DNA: TGTGCCAGCAGTGACCCCTCCGGACAGGGGTTTGGCTACACCTTC
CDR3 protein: CASSDPSGQGFGYTF

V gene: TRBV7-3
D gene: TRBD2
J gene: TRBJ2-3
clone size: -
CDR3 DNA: TGTGCCAGCAGTCCCCCGGCGGGGGTCACAGATACGCAGTATTTT
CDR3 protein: CASSPPAGVTDTQYF

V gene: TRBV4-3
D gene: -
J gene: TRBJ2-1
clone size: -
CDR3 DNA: TGCGCCAGCAGCCAAGACGGCGGATCCTACAATGAGCAGTTCTTC
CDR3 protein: CASSQDGGSYNEQFF

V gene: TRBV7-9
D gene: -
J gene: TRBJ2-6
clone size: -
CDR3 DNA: TGTGCCAGCAGCTTACAGACTGGGGCCAACGTCCTGACTTTC
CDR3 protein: CASSLQTGANVLTF